One and the same sample provided the 9 T cell receptor beta chains below, sequenced in a study of vaccination effects on CD4 cells after COVID-19. Some clones are missing from TCRdb's copy, which holds only in-frame ones; the method was immunoSEQ multiplex PCR. The table has around 22,000 clones, approximately 77% seen once. No antigen is known for these receptors. Ahead of sequencing, the ViraFEST assay grew antigen-specific CD4+ T cells using viral peptide pools. The authors isolated CD4+ T cells after more than eight days of culture. The cohort was immunized with two doses of either the BNT162b2 or mRNA-1273 vaccine. The material sequenced was CD4+ T cells from PBMCs cultured with HCoV-NL63 spike peptides, taken after COVID-19 vaccination. Receptors were obtained from a human donor who received a COVID-19 vaccine.

This clone was counted a few times. The chain joins TRBV11-2 to TRBJ1-3; a possible D gene is TRBD1 (6 bases). From germline, CDR1 is SGHAT and CDR2 FQNNGV. The V gene lost 1 base and the J gene lost 8 bases, with 9 bases spanning the gap. The CDR3 sequence is 13 residues long. As DNA, the CDR3 is TGTGCCAGCAGCTTAGCAGGGGAAGACACCATATATTTT. Translated: CASSLAGEDTIYF.

The gene calls are TRBV11-2 and TRBJ2-1; TRBD2 matches at 7 bases. Germline trimming cut 3 bases from V and 6 bases from J; bases unmatched to any gene: 5. Germline CDR1 is SGHAT and CDR2 is FQNNGV. CDR3 length: 14 amino acids. The CDR3 region is CASSLGRTSNEQFF. The DNA for the CDR3 is TGTGCCAGCAGCTTGGGGAGGACTAGCAATGAGCAGTTCTTC.

The chain joins TRBV2 to TRBJ1-4, with 7 positions matching TRBD1. The V gene end was trimmed by 10 bases and the J gene end by 7 bases; junction bases not matched to a gene: 9. Germline CDR1 and CDR2: SNHLY and FYNNEI. The CDR3 consists of 13 residues. CDR3: CATTGEIGEKLFF. As DNA, the CDR3 is TGTGCCACAACAGGGGAGATTGGTGAAAAACTGTTTTTT. The full variable domain, in which reference TRBV2 and TRBJ1-4 provide the parts outside the CDR3, is EPEVTQTPSHQVTQMGQEVILRCVPISNHLYFYWYRQILGQKVEFLVSFYNNEISEKSEIFDDQFSVERPDGSNFTLKIRSTKLEDSAMYFCATTGEIGEKLFFGSGTQLSVL.

The chain carries TRBV7-2 and TRBJ2-3; D is ambiguous. The V end lost 5 bases, the J end lost 4 bases, and 10 bases lay between the germline ends. The CDR3 has 13 amino acids. The germline V gene encodes CDR1 SGHTA and CDR2 FQGNSA. CDR3 region: CASSPPAADTQYF. The DNA of the CDR3 is TGTGCCAGCAGCCCACCCGCCGCAGATACGCAGTATTTT.

This clone was counted only a few times. This chain links TRBV10-3 with TRBJ2-2; D possibly corresponds to TRBD1 (5 bases). The CDR3 totals 12 residues. CDR1 and CDR2 from the germline V gene are ENHRY and SYGVKD. Trimming took 4 bases from V and 5 from J, leaving 5 bases between them. CDR3 residues: CAISGQTGELFF. CDR3 DNA: TGTGCCATCAGTGGACAGACCGGGGAGCTGTTTTTT.

This rearrangement joins TRBV2 to TRBJ1-4, with D perhaps matching TRBD1 (6 bases). Trimming stripped 5 bases from V and 4 bases from J, with 14 bases between. CDR1 is SNHLY and CDR2 is FYNNEI in the germline V gene. This CDR3 has 15 residues. DNA of the CDR3: TGTGCCAGCAGTTTTCAGACAGGCATTAATGAAAAACTGTTTTTT. Protein sequence: CASSFQTGINEKLFF.

In its sample, this clone was seen a few times. This chain joins TRBV5-1 and TRBJ1-5; 7 bases align to TRBD1. The CDR3 spans 14 residues. The V segment lost 5 bases and the J segment 0 bases; nucleotides outside the gene matches: 2. CDR1 SGHRS and CDR2 YFSETQ come from the germline V gene. The CDR3 coding sequence is TGCGCCAGCAGTCAGGGGGATAGCAATCAGCCCCAGCATTTT. It codes for CASSQGDSNQPQHF.

The CDR3 reads CASRGREETQYF. The CDR3 nucleotides are TGTGCCAGCAGGGGGAGGGAAGAGACCCAGTACTTC. This rearrangement joins TRBV2 to TRBJ2-5; 7 bases map to TRBD2. The J segment lost 3 bases and the V segment lost 6 bases, leaving 1 base of the junction unmatched. Germline values: CDR1 SNHLY, CDR2 FYNNEI. The CDR3 extends over 12 amino acids.

The CDR3, as DNA: TGTGCCACCAGCAGAGATTTGGGTCGGCGGTATCAGCCCCAGCATTTT. As protein: CATSRDLGRRYQPQHF. The chain uses TRBV15 and TRBJ1-5, with no clear D. Trimming stripped 0 bases from V and 5 bases from J, with 14 bases between. There are 16 residues in the CDR3. Germline CDR1 LNHNV, CDR2 YYDKDF (reference sequence).